This TCR beta chain was profiled in a study of T cell responses to AZD1222 COVID-19 vaccine. This CDR3 comprises 14 residues. CDR1 is SGHAT, CDR2 FQDESV, per germline (reference sequence). V lost 4 bases to trimming and J lost 4 bases; unmatched junction nucleotides: 6. Findings and caveats of the study: All repertoire sampling was performed exclusively after the peak T cell response.

This clone is labeled as large. Its matching antigen is unknown. The data were produced by immunoSEQ multiplex PCR, yet TCRdb's version contains in-frame clones alone and is incomplete. Of 14,000 or so clones listed, 70% to 85% are singletons. Second-dose intervals of approximately 4 or approximately 12 weeks were pooled. Sequenced material: peripheral blood, taken 28 days after the second AZD1222 dose. The chain combines TRBV11-1 with TRBJ2-7; 8 nucleotides match TRBD1. This clonotype was sampled from an adult who received the AZD1222 COVID-19 vaccine. CDR3 protein: CASSYTGGRYEQYF. The CDR3 DNA is TGTGCCAGCAGCTATACAGGGGGTCGATACGAGCAGTACTTC.